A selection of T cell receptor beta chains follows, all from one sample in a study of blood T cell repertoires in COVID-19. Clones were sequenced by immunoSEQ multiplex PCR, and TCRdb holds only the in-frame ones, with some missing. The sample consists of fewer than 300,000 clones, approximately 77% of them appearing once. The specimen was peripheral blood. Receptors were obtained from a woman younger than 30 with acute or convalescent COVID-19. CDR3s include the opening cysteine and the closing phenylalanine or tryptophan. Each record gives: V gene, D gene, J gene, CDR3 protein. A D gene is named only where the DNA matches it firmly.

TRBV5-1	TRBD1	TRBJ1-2	CASSSTGYNYGYTF
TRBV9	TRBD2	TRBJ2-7	CASNLAGDSYEQYF
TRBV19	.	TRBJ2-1	CASSRGAGSYNEQFF
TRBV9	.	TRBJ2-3	CASSVTGSTDTQYF
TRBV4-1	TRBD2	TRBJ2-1	CASSRSIAGVDNEQFF
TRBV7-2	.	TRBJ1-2	CASIFLRGGEGYTF
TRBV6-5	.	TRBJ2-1	CASSYSRKGYNEQFF
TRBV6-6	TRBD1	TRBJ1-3	CASSPGQGTGNTIYF
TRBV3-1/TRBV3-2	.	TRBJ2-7	CASSQSQGSYEQYF
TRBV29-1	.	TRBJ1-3	CSVVAGSGNTIYF
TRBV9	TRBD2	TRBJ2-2	CASSLSRGLANTGELFF
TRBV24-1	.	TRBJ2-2	CATSKGEGITGELFF
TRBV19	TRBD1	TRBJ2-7	CASSPLGMTGDYEQYF
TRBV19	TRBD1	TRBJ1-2	CASSRPGGQHYGYTF
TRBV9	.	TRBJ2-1	CASSGQLGTLYNEQFF
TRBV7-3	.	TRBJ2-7	CASSRGGSGEQYF
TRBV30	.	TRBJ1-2	CAWRPETVHGYTF
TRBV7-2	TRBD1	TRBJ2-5	CASSFQGEETQYF
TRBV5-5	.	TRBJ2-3	CASSFWLAGNTDTQYF
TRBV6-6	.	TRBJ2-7	CASTHGAAYEQYF
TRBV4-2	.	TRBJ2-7	CASSQATAATYEQYF
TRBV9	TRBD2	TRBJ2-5	CASSVAASGGQETQYF
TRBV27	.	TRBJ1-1	CASSLTAMNTEAFF
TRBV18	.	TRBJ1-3	CASSRTAFSGNTIYF
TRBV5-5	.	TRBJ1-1	CASSVQGLVNTEAFF
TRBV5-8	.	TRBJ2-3	CASSFRERTATDTQYF
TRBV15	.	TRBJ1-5	CATSSTGYQPQHF
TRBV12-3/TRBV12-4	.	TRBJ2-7	CASSPTTVYEQYF
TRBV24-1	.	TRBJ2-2	CATSAVNNGELFF
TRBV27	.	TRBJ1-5	CASSDRGQPQHF
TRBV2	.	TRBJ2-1	CASTLGTGSYNEQFF
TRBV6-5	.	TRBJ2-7	CASSYSTVAYEQYF
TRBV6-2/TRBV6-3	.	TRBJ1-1	CASSYSADMNTEAFF
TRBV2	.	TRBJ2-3	CASSETWGADTQYF
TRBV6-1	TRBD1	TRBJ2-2	CASNTGTANTGELFF
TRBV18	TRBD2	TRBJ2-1	CASSPLLAGGNEQFF
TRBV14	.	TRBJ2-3	CASSLDLTDTQYF
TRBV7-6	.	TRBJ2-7	CASTLWGGPGNEQYF
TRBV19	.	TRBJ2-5	CASTLNDRPETQYF
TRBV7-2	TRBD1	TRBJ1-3	CASSLGTGLSGNTIYF
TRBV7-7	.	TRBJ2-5	CASSLGLGHNQETQYF
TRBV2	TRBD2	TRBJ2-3	CASSELAVDTQYF
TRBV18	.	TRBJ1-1	CASSPRSTDTEAFF